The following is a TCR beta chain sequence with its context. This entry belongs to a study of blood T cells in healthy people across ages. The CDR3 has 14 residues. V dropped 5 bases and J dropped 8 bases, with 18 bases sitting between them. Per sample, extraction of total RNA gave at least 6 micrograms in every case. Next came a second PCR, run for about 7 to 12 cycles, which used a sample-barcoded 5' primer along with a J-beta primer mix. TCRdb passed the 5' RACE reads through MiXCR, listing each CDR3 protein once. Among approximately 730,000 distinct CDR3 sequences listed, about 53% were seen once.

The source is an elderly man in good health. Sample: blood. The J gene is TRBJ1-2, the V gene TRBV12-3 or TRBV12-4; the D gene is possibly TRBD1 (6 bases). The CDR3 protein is CASSPGERGIGYTF. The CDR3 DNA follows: TGTGCCAGCAGTCCAGGAGAAAGGGGGATCGGCTACACCTTC.